The rows below give T cell receptor beta chains drawn from one sample of a study of blood T cell repertoires in COVID-19. Sequenced by immunoSEQ multiplex PCR; TCRdb stores in-frame clones only, minus some. The profile covers about 350,000 clones, with roughly 90% appearing a single time and over 3.5% taken by the ten largest. The sample was peripheral blood. The receptors come from a woman between 55 and 75 years old with COVID-19, enrolled during active disease. Each CDR3 is given with its conserved first and last residue. Each record gives: D gene, clone size, J gene, V gene, CDR3 DNA, CDR3 protein. A D gene is named only where the DNA matches it firmly. Only part of the rows carry a size: once, few, many, or a class if the clone is expanded.

D gene: .
clone size: .
J gene: TRBJ2-5
V gene: TRBV28
CDR3 DNA: TGTGCCAGCACCGGGACAAATTCGGCGACCCAGTACTTC
CDR3 protein: CASTGTNSATQYF

D gene: .
clone size: .
J gene: TRBJ1-2
V gene: TRBV27
CDR3 DNA: TGTGCCAGCAGTCCCCGTTGGGGCGGCTATGGCTACACCTTC
CDR3 protein: CASSPRWGGYGYTF

D gene: TRBD1
clone size: .
J gene: TRBJ1-5
V gene: TRBV6-2/TRBV6-3
CDR3 DNA: TGTGCCAGCAGCCCTCAGCAGGGGGTTCGGATCAGCCCCCAGCATTTT
CDR3 protein: CASSPQQGVRISPQHF

D gene: TRBD1
clone size: .
J gene: TRBJ2-5
V gene: TRBV6-6
CDR3 DNA: TGTGCCGTAAGAGAACAGGGGGCCTTGGAGACCCAGTACTTC
CDR3 protein: CAVREQGALETQYF

D gene: .
clone size: .
J gene: TRBJ1-4
V gene: TRBV27
CDR3 DNA: TGTGCCCCCGAAGAAGCCTGGGAAAAACTGTTTTTT
CDR3 protein: CAPEEAWEKLFF

D gene: TRBD2
clone size: .
J gene: TRBJ2-1
V gene: TRBV27
CDR3 DNA: TGTGCCAGCAGTCTCCGGGACTACCGGACCGATGAGCAGTTCTTC
CDR3 protein: CASSLRDYRTDEQFF

D gene: .
clone size: .
J gene: TRBJ1-2
V gene: TRBV5-1
CDR3 DNA: TGCGCCAGCAGTGTGGGGGGACGAACTAACTATGGCTACACCTTC
CDR3 protein: CASSVGGRTNYGYTF

D gene: TRBD1
clone size: .
J gene: TRBJ1-1
V gene: TRBV7-9
CDR3 DNA: TGTGCCAGCACCAACGGACAGGGAGTGAACACTGAAGCTTTCTTT
CDR3 protein: CASTNGQGVNTEAFF

D gene: .
clone size: .
J gene: TRBJ1-2
V gene: TRBV19
CDR3 DNA: TGTGCCAGTAGGATGACAGGATTTAACTATGGCTACACCTTC
CDR3 protein: CASRMTGFNYGYTF

D gene: TRBD1
clone size: .
J gene: TRBJ2-3
V gene: TRBV7-6
CDR3 DNA: TGTGCCAGCAGCCTCCGACAGGGGCCAGATACGCAGTATTTT
CDR3 protein: CASSLRQGPDTQYF

D gene: .
clone size: .
J gene: TRBJ1-2
V gene: TRBV12-5
CDR3 DNA: TGTGCTAGTGGTTTGGCAGGTCTCAACTATGGCTACACCTTC
CDR3 protein: CASGLAGLNYGYTF

D gene: .
clone size: .
J gene: TRBJ1-2
V gene: TRBV4-1
CDR3 DNA: TGCGCCAGCAGCCAATTGCCGGCAGGGGATCGGAATGGCTACACCTTC
CDR3 protein: CASSQLPAGDRNGYTF

D gene: .
clone size: .
J gene: TRBJ1-4
V gene: TRBV28
CDR3 DNA: TGTGCCAGCAGTTTGGGGGGGGCTGAGAGTGAAAAACTGTTTTTT
CDR3 protein: CASSLGGAESEKLFF

D gene: .
clone size: .
J gene: TRBJ2-1
V gene: TRBV27
CDR3 DNA: TGTGCCAGCAGTTCCCACAGGGTCACGGGTTCGCAACCCTGGGCCGACTACAATGAGCAGTTCTTC
CDR3 protein: CASSSHRVTGSQPWADYNEQFF

D gene: TRBD2
clone size: .
J gene: TRBJ2-3
V gene: TRBV2
CDR3 DNA: TGTGCCAGCGGCGGGGGGCCCACAGATACGCAGTATTTT
CDR3 protein: CASGGGPTDTQYF

D gene: TRBD1
clone size: .
J gene: TRBJ1-1
V gene: TRBV19
CDR3 DNA: TGTGCCAGTAGTAGGAACAGGGGTTTGACTGAAGCTTTCTTT
CDR3 protein: CASSRNRGLTEAFF

D gene: TRBD2
clone size: .
J gene: TRBJ2-3
V gene: TRBV7-2
CDR3 DNA: TGTGCCAGCAGCTCCCGGGGGGGCCCCCAGTATTTT
CDR3 protein: CASSSRGGPQYF

D gene: .
clone size: .
J gene: TRBJ1-3
V gene: TRBV29-1
CDR3 DNA: TGCAGCGCCCGACAGGACTCTGGAAACACCATATATTTT
CDR3 protein: CSARQDSGNTIYF

D gene: .
clone size: once
J gene: TRBJ2-4
V gene: TRBV5-5
CDR3 DNA: TGTGCCAGCAGTACCGGTAGCGGCGCAAACATAAAAAACATTCAGTACTTC
CDR3 protein: CASSTGSGANIKNIQYF

D gene: TRBD1
clone size: .
J gene: TRBJ1-3
V gene: TRBV3-1/TRBV3-2
CDR3 DNA: TGTGCCAGCAGCCAAGTCAGGGGGCTTGGAGGAAACACCATATATTTT
CDR3 protein: CASSQVRGLGGNTIYF

D gene: .
clone size: .
J gene: TRBJ2-2
V gene: TRBV7-3
CDR3 DNA: TGTGCCAGCAGCCCCATCAGGGGCGGGTACACCGGGGAGCTGTTTTTT
CDR3 protein: CASSPIRGGYTGELFF

D gene: TRBD2
clone size: few
J gene: TRBJ2-1
V gene: TRBV18
CDR3 DNA: TGTGCCAGCTCACCTAGCGGGGGCATCTCCTACAATGAGCAGTTCTTC
CDR3 protein: CASSPSGGISYNEQFF

D gene: TRBD1
clone size: .
J gene: TRBJ2-3
V gene: TRBV5-1
CDR3 DNA: TGCGCCAGCACCCCCACAGGGGGCTATGCAGATACGCAGTATTTT
CDR3 protein: CASTPTGGYADTQYF

D gene: TRBD2
clone size: .
J gene: TRBJ2-2
V gene: TRBV19
CDR3 DNA: TGTGCCAGTAATCAGCGGGGGATCCCGAACACCGGGGAGCTGTTTTTT
CDR3 protein: CASNQRGIPNTGELFF

D gene: .
clone size: .
J gene: TRBJ1-1
V gene: TRBV11-1
CDR3 DNA: TGTGCCAGCAGCGATTGGCCGAACACTGAAGCTTTCTTT
CDR3 protein: CASSDWPNTEAFF

D gene: .
clone size: once
J gene: TRBJ1-5
V gene: TRBV7-8
CDR3 DNA: TGTGCCAGCAAGGACCCGGGGAAGGATGGCAATCAGCCCCAGCATTTT
CDR3 protein: CASKDPGKDGNQPQHF

D gene: .
clone size: few
J gene: TRBJ2-7
V gene: TRBV9
CDR3 DNA: TGTGCCAGCAGCGTCTATAGAACCTACGAGCAGTACTTC
CDR3 protein: CASSVYRTYEQYF

D gene: .
clone size: .
J gene: TRBJ1-5
V gene: TRBV19
CDR3 DNA: TGTGCCAGTAAATCGGAGGGGAGGTTGGGTCAGCCCCAGCATTTT
CDR3 protein: CASKSEGRLGQPQHF

D gene: .
clone size: .
J gene: TRBJ2-7
V gene: TRBV6-1
CDR3 DNA: TGTGCCAGCAGTGAAGTAGGCGGGGGCCCCTACGAGCAGTACTTC
CDR3 protein: CASSEVGGGPYEQYF

D gene: .
clone size: .
J gene: TRBJ1-2
V gene: TRBV5-1
CDR3 DNA: TGCGCCAGCAGCTACGACAAAAACTATGGCTACACCTTC
CDR3 protein: CASSYDKNYGYTF

D gene: .
clone size: once
J gene: TRBJ2-6
V gene: TRBV5-1
CDR3 DNA: TGCGCCAGCAGCTTGGCAGACTCTGGGGCCAACGTCCTGACTTTC
CDR3 protein: CASSLADSGANVLTF

D gene: .
clone size: .
J gene: TRBJ1-3
V gene: TRBV7-3
CDR3 DNA: TGTGCCAGCAGCTCAGGGTCCGGAAACACCATATATTTT
CDR3 protein: CASSSGSGNTIYF

D gene: .
clone size: .
J gene: TRBJ1-3
V gene: TRBV19
CDR3 DNA: TGTGCCAGTAGTATAGGGCACGCCTCTGTTGGCACCATATATTTT
CDR3 protein: CASSIGHASVGTIYF

D gene: .
clone size: .
J gene: TRBJ1-1
V gene: TRBV7-2
CDR3 DNA: TGTGCCAGCAGCTTAGTAGCTGGGGCCACTGAAGCTTTCTTT
CDR3 protein: CASSLVAGATEAFF

D gene: .
clone size: .
J gene: TRBJ2-7
V gene: TRBV5-6
CDR3 DNA: TGTGCCAGCAGCTTAAGTTTCGCGGGCCTTAACTACGAGCAGTACTTC
CDR3 protein: CASSLSFAGLNYEQYF

D gene: TRBD2
clone size: .
J gene: TRBJ2-1
V gene: TRBV7-8
CDR3 DNA: TGTGCCAGCAGCTACCTAGCGGGGGGTGTAGATGAGCAGTTCTTC
CDR3 protein: CASSYLAGGVDEQFF

D gene: .
clone size: .
J gene: TRBJ2-3
V gene: TRBV4-1
CDR3 DNA: TGCGCCAGCAGCCAAGAATCGGCTAGTTTAAGCGGTAGCACAGATACGCAGTATTTT
CDR3 protein: CASSQESASLSGSTDTQYF

D gene: TRBD1
clone size: .
J gene: TRBJ1-5
V gene: TRBV27
CDR3 DNA: TGTGCCAGCAGTCAACAGGGGGCGAATCAGCCCCAGCATTTT
CDR3 protein: CASSQQGANQPQHF

D gene: .
clone size: .
J gene: TRBJ1-1
V gene: TRBV4-2
CDR3 DNA: TGTGCCAGCAGCCACCCCTCGGGGGGACGGGGAGAAGCTTTCTTT
CDR3 protein: CASSHPSGGRGEAFF

D gene: .
clone size: .
J gene: TRBJ2-1
V gene: TRBV12-5
CDR3 DNA: TGTGCTAGTGGTTTGGTAAAGGGAAAGGGGCTCAATGAGCAGTTCTTC
CDR3 protein: CASGLVKGKGLNEQFF

D gene: TRBD1
clone size: .
J gene: TRBJ1-2
V gene: TRBV6-5
CDR3 DNA: TGTGCCAGCAGTTCGCATGGGACAGCGAACTATGGCTACACCTTC
CDR3 protein: CASSSHGTANYGYTF

D gene: .
clone size: .
J gene: TRBJ2-1
V gene: TRBV2
CDR3 DNA: TGTGCCAGCAGTGAAGGGACAGTGGTAGAGGAGCAGTTCTTC
CDR3 protein: CASSEGTVVEEQFF

D gene: TRBD1
clone size: few
J gene: TRBJ2-2
V gene: TRBV7-7
CDR3 DNA: TGTGCCAGCAGCCGAACAGGGGGCGCCGACCGGGAGCTGTTTTTT
CDR3 protein: CASSRTGGADRELFF

D gene: TRBD1
clone size: once
J gene: TRBJ1-2
V gene: TRBV5-5
CDR3 DNA: TGTGCCAGCAGCTCCTTAGGGGGCATCGGCTATGGCTACACCTTC
CDR3 protein: CASSSLGGIGYGYTF

D gene: TRBD1
clone size: .
J gene: TRBJ1-5
V gene: TRBV7-2
CDR3 DNA: TGTGCCAGCAGTGGACAGGGCAATCAGCCCCAGCATTTT
CDR3 protein: CASSGQGNQPQHF

D gene: .
clone size: .
J gene: TRBJ2-2
V gene: TRBV5-4
CDR3 DNA: TGTGCCAGCAGCTTAGGGGGGAACACCGGGGAGCTGTTTTTT
CDR3 protein: CASSLGGNTGELFF

D gene: TRBD1
clone size: .
J gene: TRBJ1-1
V gene: TRBV7-2
CDR3 DNA: TGTGCCAGCAGCTTCCAATGGACAGGGAACACTGAAGCTTTCTTT
CDR3 protein: CASSFQWTGNTEAFF

D gene: TRBD1
clone size: .
J gene: TRBJ2-7
V gene: TRBV15
CDR3 DNA: TGTGCCACCAGCAGAGATCGGATGACAGGGGGCTCCTACGAGCAGTACTTC
CDR3 protein: CATSRDRMTGGSYEQYF

D gene: TRBD1
clone size: once
J gene: TRBJ2-5
V gene: TRBV5-6
CDR3 DNA: TGTGCCAGCAGCTTGGGGGACAGGGGTAGGGAGACCCAGTACTTC
CDR3 protein: CASSLGDRGRETQYF

D gene: .
clone size: .
J gene: TRBJ1-4
V gene: TRBV19
CDR3 DNA: TGTGCCAGTAGTATTCGAACAGAAAATGAAAAACTGTTTTTT
CDR3 protein: CASSIRTENEKLFF

D gene: .
clone size: .
J gene: TRBJ2-1
V gene: TRBV4-1
CDR3 DNA: TGCGCCAGCAGCCAAGGCAGTGGTGGGTCGGGACTCCTAACTTATTACAATGAGCAGTTCTTC
CDR3 protein: CASSQGSGGSGLLTYYNEQFF

D gene: .
clone size: .
J gene: TRBJ2-7
V gene: TRBV25-1
CDR3 DNA: TGTGCCAGCAGTGAATATGCAGGGGCGTCCTACGAGCAGTACTTC
CDR3 protein: CASSEYAGASYEQYF

D gene: .
clone size: .
J gene: TRBJ1-2
V gene: TRBV5-1
CDR3 DNA: TGCGCCAGCAGCAGGGGGTATGGTTATGGCTACACCTTC
CDR3 protein: CASSRGYGYGYTF

D gene: TRBD1
clone size: .
J gene: TRBJ1-4
V gene: TRBV5-5
CDR3 DNA: TGTGCCAGCAGCCAGACAGGGGCTAATGAAAAACTGTTTTTT
CDR3 protein: CASSQTGANEKLFF

D gene: TRBD1
clone size: .
J gene: TRBJ2-3
V gene: TRBV7-2
CDR3 DNA: TGTGCCAGCAGCCCCAGGGACAGGGGGCGAGATACGCAGTATTTT
CDR3 protein: CASSPRDRGRDTQYF

D gene: .
clone size: .
J gene: TRBJ1-6
V gene: TRBV28
CDR3 DNA: TGTGCCAGCAGGCTCAGGGAAGTCTCCTATAATTCACCCCTCCACTTT
CDR3 protein: CASRLREVSYNSPLHF

D gene: TRBD1
clone size: .
J gene: TRBJ2-1
V gene: TRBV14
CDR3 DNA: TGTGCCAGCAGCCAAGCGCAGGGGGTGGTAAATGAGCAGTTCTTC
CDR3 protein: CASSQAQGVVNEQFF

D gene: .
clone size: .
J gene: TRBJ1-2
V gene: TRBV23-1
CDR3 DNA: TGCGCCAGCGGGCTGAAGGTCTGGACTAACTATGGCTACACCTTC
CDR3 protein: CASGLKVWTNYGYTF

D gene: .
clone size: .
J gene: TRBJ2-1
V gene: TRBV7-8
CDR3 DNA: TGTGCCAGCAGCTTAGCTTGGCTCCACAATGAGCAGTTCTTC
CDR3 protein: CASSLAWLHNEQFF